This TCR beta chain was recovered during a study of T cell responses to AZD1222 COVID-19 vaccine (dated by TCRdb to the early 2020s). About the investigation overall: TCR sequencing was performed for over 230 trial participants, of whom around 200 were given two doses of AZD1222 and around 25 were given two doses of MenACWY control vaccine. Trial participants were enrolled by age into subgroups of 18-55, 56-69 and 70-plus years, and about 150, 27 and 61 TCR-sequenced participants, respectively, were included in these subgroups.

Overall results and qualifications from the work: Conclusions about previously exposed vaccinees are limited, since just six or seven AZD1222 recipients were seropositive for SARS-CoV-2 at baseline. No day 14 peak-response samples were available, so repertoires were characterized only after the peak T cell response. The 56-69-year group was small, and its depth increase did not reach significance, likely because of low power. After two AZD1222 doses, both the breadth and the depth of spike-specific TCRs were significantly higher than at day 0 and than in MenACWY recipients. Participants were mostly white British and included more females than males, and it was suggested by the authors that clonal diversity may have been underestimated. Nearly half of unique spike-specific TCRs reportedly recognized epitopes outside regions mutated in the B.1.351 and B.1.1.7 variants. The whole spike protein was spanned by vaccine-associated CD4 TCRs, and dominant responses were seen in regions 160-218 and 743-854.

The CDR3 numbers 16 residues from cysteine through phenylalanine. Only the CDR3 part of the read is kept: 48 bases, read in frame from the first base. CDR1 SGHVS and CDR2 FNYEAQ were looked up in the germline V gene. Trimming accounts for 5 bases at V and 4 bases at J, while the number of junction bases matched to no gene is 9. The CDR3 regions of human TCRbeta chains were subjected to immunosequencing. Processing in the source paper ran as follows. TCRs in the repertoires were compared against a reference library of SARS-CoV-2-specific TCRs that had been generated with the MIRA antigen-specificity platform. Breadth was defined as the fraction of unique TCRs that were SARS-CoV-2-associated. Depth was defined as the fraction of total T cells that were SARS-CoV-2-associated. Using the MIRA data, every spike-specific TCR was mapped to the spike region that the TCR reacted to and assigned to either a CD4 or a CD8 class. Log10-transformed breadth and depth values were compared by one-way ANOVA with Sidak's multiple comparisons tests. Sourced from immuneACCESS, this table was stored by TCRdb with only in-frame sequences that have V and J called. A share of the clones is absent; for the studies checked, an unresolved V gene accounts for under half, and the remainder has no known explanation. That table gives V, J and clone size, and the DNA gave D and trimming. The sample includes approximately 150,000 clones, with approximately 90% observed a single time. Jointly, the top ten make up about 3.4% of the sample.

What this sample's time point label stands for: baseline before first vaccination. What this sample's treatment or condition label stands for: meningococcal conjugate vaccine given as trial control. Samples from vaccinated people were obtained from the UK trials COV001 and COV002, which included a single-blind randomized controlled phase 2/3 trial of AZD1222 (ChAdOx1 nCoV-19) in healthy adults. For TCRbeta chain sequencing, PBMC samples from trial participants were taken at day 0 and at day 28 after the second dose. This clone was picked up one time. There is no known antigen for this receptor. One base away there is no much larger clone; base qualities are not given.

The sequence links TRBV7-6 to TRBJ2-1; TRBD2 aligns with 9 central bases. This clonotype was sampled from an adult in good health. The starting material was peripheral blood, obtained on day 0 of MenACWY control vaccination. DNA sequence: TGTGCCAGCAGCCGTGGGCTAGCGGGAAGATACAATGAGCAGTTCTTC. Its amino acids are CASSRGLAGRYNEQFF.